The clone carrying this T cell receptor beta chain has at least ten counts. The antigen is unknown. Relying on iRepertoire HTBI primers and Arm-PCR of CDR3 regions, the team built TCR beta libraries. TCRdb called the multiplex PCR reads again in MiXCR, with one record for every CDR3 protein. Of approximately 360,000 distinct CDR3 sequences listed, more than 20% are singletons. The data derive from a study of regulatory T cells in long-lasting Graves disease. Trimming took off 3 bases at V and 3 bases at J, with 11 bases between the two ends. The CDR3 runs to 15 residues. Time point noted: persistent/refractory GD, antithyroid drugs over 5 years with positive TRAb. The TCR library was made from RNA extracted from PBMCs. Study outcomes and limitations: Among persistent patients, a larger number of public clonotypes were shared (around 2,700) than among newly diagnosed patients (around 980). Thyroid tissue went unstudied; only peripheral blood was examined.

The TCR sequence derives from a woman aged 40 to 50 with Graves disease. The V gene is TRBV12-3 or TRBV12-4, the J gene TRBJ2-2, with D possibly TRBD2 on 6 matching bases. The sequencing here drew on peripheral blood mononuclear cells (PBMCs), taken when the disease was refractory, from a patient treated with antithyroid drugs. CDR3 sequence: CASSFSGGDTGELFF. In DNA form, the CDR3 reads TGTGCCAGCAGTTTTAGCGGCGGTGACACCGGGGAGCTGTTTTTT.